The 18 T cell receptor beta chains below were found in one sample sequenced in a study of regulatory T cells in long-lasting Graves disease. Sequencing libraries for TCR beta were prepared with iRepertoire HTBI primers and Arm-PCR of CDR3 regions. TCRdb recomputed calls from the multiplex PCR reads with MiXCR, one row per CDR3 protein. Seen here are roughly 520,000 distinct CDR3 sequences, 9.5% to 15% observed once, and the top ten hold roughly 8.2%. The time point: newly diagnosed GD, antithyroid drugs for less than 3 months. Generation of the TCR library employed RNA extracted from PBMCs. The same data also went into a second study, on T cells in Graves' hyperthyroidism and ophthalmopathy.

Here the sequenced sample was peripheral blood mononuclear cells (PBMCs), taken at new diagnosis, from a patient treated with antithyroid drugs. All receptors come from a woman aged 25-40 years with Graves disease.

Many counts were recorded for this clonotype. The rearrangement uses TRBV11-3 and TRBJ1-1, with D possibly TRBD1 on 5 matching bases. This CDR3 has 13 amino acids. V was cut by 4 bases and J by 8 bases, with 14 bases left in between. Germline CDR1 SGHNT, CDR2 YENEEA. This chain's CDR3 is CASSYPQGREAFF. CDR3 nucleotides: TGTGCCAGCAGCTATCCCCAGGGACGAGAAGCTTTCTTT. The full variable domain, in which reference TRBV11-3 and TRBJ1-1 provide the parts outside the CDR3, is EAGVVQSPRYKIIEKKQPVAFWCNPISGHNTLYWYLQNLGQGPELLIRYENEEAVDDSQLPKDRFSAERLKGVDSTLKIQPAELGDSAVYLCASSYPQGREAFFGQGTRLTVV.

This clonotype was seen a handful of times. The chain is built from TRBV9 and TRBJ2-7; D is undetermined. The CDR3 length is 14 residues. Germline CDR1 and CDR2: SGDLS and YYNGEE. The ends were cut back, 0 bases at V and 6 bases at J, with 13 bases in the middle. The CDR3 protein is CASSVGDVTPEQYF. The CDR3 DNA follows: TGTGCCAGCAGCGTAGGTGATGTTACTCCCGAGCAGTACTTC.

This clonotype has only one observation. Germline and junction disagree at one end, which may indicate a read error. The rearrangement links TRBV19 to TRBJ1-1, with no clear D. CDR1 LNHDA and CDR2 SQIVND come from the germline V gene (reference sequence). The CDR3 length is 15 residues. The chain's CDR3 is CASKYQRTGPVEAFF. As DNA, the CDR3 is TGTGCTAGTAAGTATCAGCGGACTGGGCCGGTTGAAGCTTTCTTT.

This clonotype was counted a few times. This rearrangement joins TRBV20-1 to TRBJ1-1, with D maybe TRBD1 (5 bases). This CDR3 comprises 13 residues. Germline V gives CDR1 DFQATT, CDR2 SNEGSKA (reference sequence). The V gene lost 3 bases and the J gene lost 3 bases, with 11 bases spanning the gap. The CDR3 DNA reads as TGCAGTGCTAGGGTCGACAGACACACTGAAGCTTTCTTT. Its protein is CSARVDRHTEAFF.

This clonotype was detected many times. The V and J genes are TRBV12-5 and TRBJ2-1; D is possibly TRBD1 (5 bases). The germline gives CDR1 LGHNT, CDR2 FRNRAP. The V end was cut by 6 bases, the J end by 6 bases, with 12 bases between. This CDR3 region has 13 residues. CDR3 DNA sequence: TGTGCTAGTGGGCAGGGATCCGGCAATGAGCAGTTCTTC. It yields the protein CASGQGSGNEQFF.

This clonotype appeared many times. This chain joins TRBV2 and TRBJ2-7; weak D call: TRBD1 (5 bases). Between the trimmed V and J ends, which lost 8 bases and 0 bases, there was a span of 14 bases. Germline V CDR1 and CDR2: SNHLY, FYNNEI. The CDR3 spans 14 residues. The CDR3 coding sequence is TGTGCCAGCCGCGTTCAACAGGTCTCCTACGAGCAGTACTTC. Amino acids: CASRVQQVSYEQYF.

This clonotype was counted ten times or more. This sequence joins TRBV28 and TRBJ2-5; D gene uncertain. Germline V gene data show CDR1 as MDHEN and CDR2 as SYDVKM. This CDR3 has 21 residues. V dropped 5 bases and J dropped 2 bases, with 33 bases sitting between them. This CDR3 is CASSTPGSFDSSDVVQETQYF. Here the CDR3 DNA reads TGTGCCAGCAGTACCCCGGGCAGTTTCGATTCTAGTGATGTGGTACAAGAGACCCAGTACTTC. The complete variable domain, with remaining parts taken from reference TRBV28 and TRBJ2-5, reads DVKVTQSSRYLVKRTGEKVFLECVQDMDHENMFWYRQDPGLGLRLIYFSYDVKMKEKGDIPEGYSVSREKKERFSLILESASTNQTSMYLCASSTPGSFDSSDVVQETQYFGPGTRLLVL.

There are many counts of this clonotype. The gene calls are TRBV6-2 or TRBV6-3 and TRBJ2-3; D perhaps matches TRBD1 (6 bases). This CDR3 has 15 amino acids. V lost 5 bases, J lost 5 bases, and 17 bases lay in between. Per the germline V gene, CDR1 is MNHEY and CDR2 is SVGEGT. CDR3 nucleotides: TGTGCCAGCAGTGAGAGGGGTACAGGGCGAGATACGCAGTATTTT. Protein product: CASSERGTGRDTQYF.

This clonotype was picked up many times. The CDR3 is CASRPGGPFDGYTF. The CDR3 DNA reads TGCGCCAGCAGGCCAGGGGGACCCTTCGATGGCTACACCTTC. The chain links TRBV10-2 to TRBJ1-2, with TRBD1 matching over 7 bases. Losses at the gene ends were 6 bases for V and 6 bases for J; bases not matched to a gene: 10. The V gene's germline CDR1 is WSHSY and CDR2 SAAADI. The length of the CDR3 is 14 residues.

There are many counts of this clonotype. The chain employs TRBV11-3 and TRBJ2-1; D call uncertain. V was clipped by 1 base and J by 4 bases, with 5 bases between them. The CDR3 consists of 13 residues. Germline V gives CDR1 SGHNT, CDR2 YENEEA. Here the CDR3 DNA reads TGTGCCAGCAGCTTAGTAGTATACAATGAGCAGTTCTTC. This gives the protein CASSLVVYNEQFF.

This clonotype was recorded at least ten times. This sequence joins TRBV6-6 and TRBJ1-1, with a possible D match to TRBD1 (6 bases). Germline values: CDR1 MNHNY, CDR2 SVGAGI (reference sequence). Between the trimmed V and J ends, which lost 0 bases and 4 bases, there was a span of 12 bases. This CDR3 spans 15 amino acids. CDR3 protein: CASSYSIIGGTEAFF. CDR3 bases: TGTGCCAGCAGTTACTCGATAATAGGGGGCACTGAAGCTTTCTTT.

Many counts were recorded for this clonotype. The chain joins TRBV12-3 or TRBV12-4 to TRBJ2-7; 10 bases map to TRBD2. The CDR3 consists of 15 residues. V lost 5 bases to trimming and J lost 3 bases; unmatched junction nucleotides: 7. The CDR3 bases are TGTGCCAGCAGTCTTGGACTAGCGGAGGACTACGAGCAGTACTTC. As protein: CASSLGLAEDYEQYF.

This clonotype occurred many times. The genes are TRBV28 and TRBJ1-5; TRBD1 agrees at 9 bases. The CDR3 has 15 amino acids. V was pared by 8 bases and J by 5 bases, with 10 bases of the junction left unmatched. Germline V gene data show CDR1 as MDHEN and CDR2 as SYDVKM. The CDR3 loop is CASVHGDRAYQPQHF. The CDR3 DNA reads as TGTGCCAGCGTACATGGGGACAGGGCTTATCAGCCCCAGCATTTT.

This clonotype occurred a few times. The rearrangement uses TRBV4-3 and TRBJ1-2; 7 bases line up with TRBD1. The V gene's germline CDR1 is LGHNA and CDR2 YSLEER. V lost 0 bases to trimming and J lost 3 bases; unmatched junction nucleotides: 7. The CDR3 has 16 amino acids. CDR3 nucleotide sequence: TGCGCCAGCAGCCAAGATCACGACAGGGACGACTATGGCTACACCTTC. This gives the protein CASSQDHDRDDYGYTF.

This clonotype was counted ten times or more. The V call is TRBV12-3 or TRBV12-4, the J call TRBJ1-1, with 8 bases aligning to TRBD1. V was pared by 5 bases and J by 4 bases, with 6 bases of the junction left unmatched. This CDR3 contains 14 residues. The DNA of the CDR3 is TGTGCCAGCAGTCCCAGGGGGCCGGGCACTGAAGCTTTCTTT. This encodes CASSPRGPGTEAFF.

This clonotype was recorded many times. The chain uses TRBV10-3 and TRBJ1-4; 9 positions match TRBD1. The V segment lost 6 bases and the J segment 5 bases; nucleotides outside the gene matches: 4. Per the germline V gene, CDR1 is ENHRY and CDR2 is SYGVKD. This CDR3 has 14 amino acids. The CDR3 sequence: CAISEGQGNEKLFF. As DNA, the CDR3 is TGTGCCATCAGCGAGGGACAGGGAAATGAAAAACTGTTTTTT.

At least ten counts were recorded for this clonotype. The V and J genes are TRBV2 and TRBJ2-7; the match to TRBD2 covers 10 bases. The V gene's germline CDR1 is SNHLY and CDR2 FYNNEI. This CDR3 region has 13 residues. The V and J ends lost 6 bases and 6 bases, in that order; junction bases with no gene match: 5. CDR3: CASRLAGAVEQYF. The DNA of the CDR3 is TGTGCCAGCAGGCTAGCGGGAGCCGTCGAGCAGTACTTC.

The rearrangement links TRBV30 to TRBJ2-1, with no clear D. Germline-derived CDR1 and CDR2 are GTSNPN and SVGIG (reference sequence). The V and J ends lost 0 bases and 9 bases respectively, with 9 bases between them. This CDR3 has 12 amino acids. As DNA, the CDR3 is TGTGCCTGGAGTGTCTCTTTACGTGAGCAGTTCTTC. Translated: CAWSVSLREQFF.